There are a few counts of the clone carrying this TCR beta chain. The antigen remains unidentified. The source of the sample is a study of T cell repertoires in cytomegalovirus infection. TCRdb analysed the reads with MiXCR anew, one entry per CDR3 protein. The sample has 450,000 to 600,000 distinct CDR3 sequences, under 55% seen once. With 6 bases clipped from V and 0 bases from J, the junction kept 5 bases outside the gene matches. Germline V gene data show CDR1 as SNHLY and CDR2 as FYNNEI. The CDR3 length is 14 residues. The sequencing used cultured PBMCs, collected from culture after CMV antigen stimulation. V is TRBV2 and J is TRBJ2-7; TRBD1 agrees at 7 bases. This sequence originates from a human donor in good health (CMV status not recorded). Some clones in this sample may be carry-over from other donors' samples. CDR3 region: CASSSGQFSYEQYF. CDR3 nucleotide sequence: TGTGCCAGCAGCTCGGGACAGTTCTCCTACGAGCAGTACTTC. Using reference TRBV2 and TRBJ2-7 for the parts outside the CDR3, the full variable domain is EPEVTQTPSHQVTQMGQEVILRCVPISNHLYFYWYRQILGQKVEFLVSFYNNEISEKSEIFDDQFSVERPDGSNFTLKIRSTKLEDSAMYFCASSSGQFSYEQYFGPGTRLTVT.